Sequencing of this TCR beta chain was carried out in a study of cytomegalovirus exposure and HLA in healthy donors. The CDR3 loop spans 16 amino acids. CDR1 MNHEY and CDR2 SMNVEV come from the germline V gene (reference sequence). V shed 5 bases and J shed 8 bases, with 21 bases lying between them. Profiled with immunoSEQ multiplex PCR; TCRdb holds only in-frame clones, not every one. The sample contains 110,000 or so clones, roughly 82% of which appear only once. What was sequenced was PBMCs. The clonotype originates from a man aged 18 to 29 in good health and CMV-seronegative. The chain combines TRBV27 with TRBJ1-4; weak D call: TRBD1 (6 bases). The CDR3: CASSPLLLGAREKLFF. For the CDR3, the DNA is TGTGCCAGCAGTCCTCTTCTGTTGGGGGCGAGGGAAAAACTGTTTTTT.